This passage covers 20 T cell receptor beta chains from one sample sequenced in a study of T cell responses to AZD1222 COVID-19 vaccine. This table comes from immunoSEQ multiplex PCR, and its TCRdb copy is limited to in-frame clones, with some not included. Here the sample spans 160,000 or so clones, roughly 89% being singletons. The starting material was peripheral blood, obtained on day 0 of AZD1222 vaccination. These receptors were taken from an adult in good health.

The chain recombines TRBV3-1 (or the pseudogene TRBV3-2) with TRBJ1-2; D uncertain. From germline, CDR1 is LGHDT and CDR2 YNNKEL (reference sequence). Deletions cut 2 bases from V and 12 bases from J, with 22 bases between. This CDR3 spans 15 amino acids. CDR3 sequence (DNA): TGTGCCAGCAGCCAAAATGTACAGCCCCAATCGAAAAACACCTTC. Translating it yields CASSQNVQPQSKNTF.

CDR3 nucleotides: TGTGCCACCGGAAACAGTCGATTTCCCGACAATGAGCAGTTCTTC. Translation: CATGNSRFPDNEQFF. V gene TRBV10-3 combines with J gene TRBJ2-1; D call uncertain. This CDR3 spans 15 amino acids. Germline V gene sequence: CDR1 ENHRY, CDR2 SYGVKD. V was clipped by 10 bases and J by 5 bases, with 21 bases between them.

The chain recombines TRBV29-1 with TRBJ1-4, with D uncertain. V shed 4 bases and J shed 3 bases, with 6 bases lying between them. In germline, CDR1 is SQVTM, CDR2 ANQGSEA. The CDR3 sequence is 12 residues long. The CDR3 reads CSVAGANEKLFF. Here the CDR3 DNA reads TGCAGCGTTGCCGGGGCTAATGAAAAACTGTTTTTT.

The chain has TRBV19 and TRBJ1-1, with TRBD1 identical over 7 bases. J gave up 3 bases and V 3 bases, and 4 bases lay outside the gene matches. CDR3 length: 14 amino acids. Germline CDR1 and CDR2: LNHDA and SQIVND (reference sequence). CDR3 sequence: CASSMRGQDTEAFF. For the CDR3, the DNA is TGTGCCAGTAGTATGAGGGGGCAGGACACTGAAGCTTTCTTT. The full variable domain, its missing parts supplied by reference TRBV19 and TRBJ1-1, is DGGITQSPKYLFRKEGQNVTLSCEQNLNHDAMYWYRQDPGQGLRLIYYSQIVNDFQKGDIAEGYSVSREKKESFPLTVTSAQKNPTAFYLCASSMRGQDTEAFFGQGTRLTVV.

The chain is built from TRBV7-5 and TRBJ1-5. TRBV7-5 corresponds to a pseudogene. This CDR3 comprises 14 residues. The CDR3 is CVLDEGLGNQPQHF. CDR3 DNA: TGTGTCCTAGACGAGGGGCTAGGCAATCAGCCCCAGCATTTT.

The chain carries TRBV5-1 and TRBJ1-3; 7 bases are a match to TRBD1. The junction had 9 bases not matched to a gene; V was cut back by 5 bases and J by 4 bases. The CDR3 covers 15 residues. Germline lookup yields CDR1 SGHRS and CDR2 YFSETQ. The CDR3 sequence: CASRPNRGWGNTIYF. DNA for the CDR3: TGCGCCAGCAGACCTAACAGGGGATGGGGAAACACCATATATTTT. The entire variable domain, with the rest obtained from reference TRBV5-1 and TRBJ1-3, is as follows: KAGVTQTPRYLIKTRGQQVTLSCSPISGHRSVSWYQQTPGQGLQFLFEYFSETQRNKGNFPGRFSGRQFSNSRSEMNVSTLELGDSALYLCASRPNRGWGNTIYFGEGSWLTVV.

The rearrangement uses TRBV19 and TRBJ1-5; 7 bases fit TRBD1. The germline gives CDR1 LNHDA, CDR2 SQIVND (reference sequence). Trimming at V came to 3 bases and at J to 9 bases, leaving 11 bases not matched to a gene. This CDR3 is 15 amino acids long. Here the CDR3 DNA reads TGTGCCAGTAGTATCATGGGGACAGCACAGGGGCCCCAGCATTTT. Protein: CASSIMGTAQGPQHF.

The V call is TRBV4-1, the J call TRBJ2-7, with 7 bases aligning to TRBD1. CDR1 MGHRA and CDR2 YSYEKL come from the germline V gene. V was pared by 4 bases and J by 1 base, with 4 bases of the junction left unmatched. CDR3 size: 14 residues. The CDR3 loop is CASSLGTDSYEQYV. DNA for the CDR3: TGCGCCAGCAGCCTTGGGACAGATTCCTACGAGCAGTACGTC.

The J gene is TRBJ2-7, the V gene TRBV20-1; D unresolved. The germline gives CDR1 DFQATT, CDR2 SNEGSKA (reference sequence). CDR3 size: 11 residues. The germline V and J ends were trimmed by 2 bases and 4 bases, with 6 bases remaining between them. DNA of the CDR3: TGCAGTGCTAGACCAGGTTACGAGCAGTACTTC. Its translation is CSARPGYEQYF.

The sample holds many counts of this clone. The CDR3: CASSETSGGTDTQYF. The DNA of the CDR3 is TGTGCCAGCAGTGAAACTAGCGGGGGGACCGATACGCAGTATTTT. This chain connects TRBV6-4 to TRBJ2-3, with TRBD2 identical over 12 bases. Looked up from germline, CDR1 is MRHNA and CDR2 is SNTAGT. The CDR3 contains 15 residues. Trimming took 3 bases from V and 6 from J; bases not matched to a gene: 4.

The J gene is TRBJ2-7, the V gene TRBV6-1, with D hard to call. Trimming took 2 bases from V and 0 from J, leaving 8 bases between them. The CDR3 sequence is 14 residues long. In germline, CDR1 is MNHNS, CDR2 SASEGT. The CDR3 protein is CASSEQASSYEQYV. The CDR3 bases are TGTGCCAGCAGTGAACAGGCTAGCTCCTACGAGCAGTACGTC.

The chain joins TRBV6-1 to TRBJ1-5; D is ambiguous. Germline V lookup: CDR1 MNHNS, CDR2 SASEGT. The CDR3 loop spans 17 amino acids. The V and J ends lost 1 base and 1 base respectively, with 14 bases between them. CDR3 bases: TGTGCCAGCAGTGAAGATTCCCCGTGGGGAAGCAATCAGCCCCAGCATTTT. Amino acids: CASSEDSPWGSNQPQHF.

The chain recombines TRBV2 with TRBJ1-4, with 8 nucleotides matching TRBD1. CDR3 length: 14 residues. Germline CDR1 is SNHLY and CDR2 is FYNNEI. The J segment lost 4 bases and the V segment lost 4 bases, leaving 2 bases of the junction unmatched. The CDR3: CASSGTGINEKLFF. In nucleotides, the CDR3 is TGTGCCAGCAGTGGGACAGGGATTAATGAAAAACTGTTTTTT.

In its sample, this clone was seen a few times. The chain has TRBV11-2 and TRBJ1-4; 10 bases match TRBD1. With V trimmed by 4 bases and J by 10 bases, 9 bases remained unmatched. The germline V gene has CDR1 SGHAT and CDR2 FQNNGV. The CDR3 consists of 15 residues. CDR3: CASSSLRTGGGKLFF. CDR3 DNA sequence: TGTGCCAGCAGCTCACTCAGGACAGGGGGTGGAAAACTGTTTTTT.

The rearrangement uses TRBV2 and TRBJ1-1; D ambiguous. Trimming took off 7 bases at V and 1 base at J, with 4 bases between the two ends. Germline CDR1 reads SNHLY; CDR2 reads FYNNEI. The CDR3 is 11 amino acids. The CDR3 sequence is CASIRNTEAFF. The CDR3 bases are TGTGCCAGCATAAGGAACACTGAAGCTTTCTTT.

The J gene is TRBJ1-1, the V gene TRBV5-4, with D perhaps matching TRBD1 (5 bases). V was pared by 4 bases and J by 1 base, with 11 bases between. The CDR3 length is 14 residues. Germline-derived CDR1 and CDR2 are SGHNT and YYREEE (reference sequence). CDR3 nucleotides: TGTGCCAGCAGCCCCCTGGGGGAGAACACTGAAGCTTTCTTT. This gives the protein CASSPLGENTEAFF.

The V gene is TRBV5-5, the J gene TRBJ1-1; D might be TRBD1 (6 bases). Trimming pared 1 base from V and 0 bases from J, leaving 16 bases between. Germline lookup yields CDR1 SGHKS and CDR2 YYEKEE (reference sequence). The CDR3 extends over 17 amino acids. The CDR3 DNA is TGTGCCAGCAGCTTGATTGTGGTTCGGACAGTGAACACTGAAGCTTTCTTT. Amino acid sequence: CASSLIVVRTVNTEAFF.

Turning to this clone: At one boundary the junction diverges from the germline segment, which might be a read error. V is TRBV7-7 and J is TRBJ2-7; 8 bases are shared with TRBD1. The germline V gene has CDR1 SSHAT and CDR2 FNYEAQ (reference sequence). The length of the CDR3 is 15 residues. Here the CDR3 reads CASSLGGQGAYEQYF. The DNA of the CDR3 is TGTGCTAGCAGCTTAGGTGGACAGGGAGCCTACGAGCAGTACTTC.

The CDR3 nucleotides are TGTGCCAGCAGCCCCGCTAAGGGTCAGGGACGGAATTCACCCCTCCACTTT. Its protein is CASSPAKGQGRNSPLHF. The chain combines TRBV4-2 with TRBJ1-6, with a possible D match to TRBD1 (5 bases). Germline CDR1 reads LGHNA; CDR2 reads YNFKEQ. CDR3 length: 17 residues. V lost 4 bases to trimming and J lost 7 bases, with 20 bases between them.

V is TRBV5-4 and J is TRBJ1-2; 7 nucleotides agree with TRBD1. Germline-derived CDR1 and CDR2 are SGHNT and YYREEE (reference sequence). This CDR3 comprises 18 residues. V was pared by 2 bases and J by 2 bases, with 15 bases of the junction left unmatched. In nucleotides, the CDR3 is TGTGCCAGCAGCTTCGACGCCGGGACAGCAAGCAGAAACTATGGCTACACCTTC. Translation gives CASSFDAGTASRNYGYTF. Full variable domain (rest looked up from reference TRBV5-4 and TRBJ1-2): ETGVTQSPTHLIKTRGQQVTLRCSSQSGHNTVSWYQQALGQGPQFIFQYYREEENGRGNFPPRFSGLQFPNYSSELNVNALELDDSALYLCASSFDAGTASRNYGYTFGSGTRLTVV.